The rows below give T cell receptor beta chains drawn from one sample of a study of cytomegalovirus exposure and HLA in healthy donors. The data were produced by immunoSEQ multiplex PCR, yet TCRdb's version contains in-frame clones alone and is incomplete. Of 100,000 to 150,000 clones listed, around 80% are singletons. The sample was PBMCs. These receptors were collected from a man under 40 in good health and CMV-seronegative. The CDR3 runs from the conserved cysteine through the conserved F or W. The D gene is left open where the match is weak. The listing skips clone size in some rows; elsewhere it reads once, few, many or a size class.

j_call: TRBJ1-2; clone_size: NA; v_call: TRBV7-9; d_call: NA; cdr3_aa: CASSLDGPGHHSESYGYTF
j_call: TRBJ2-7; clone_size: few; v_call: TRBV30; d_call: TRBD1; cdr3_aa: CAWSYKGAGYEQYF
j_call: TRBJ2-7; clone_size: NA; v_call: TRBV10-2; d_call: TRBD2; cdr3_aa: CASSPIERGGHEQYF
j_call: TRBJ1-2; clone_size: NA; v_call: TRBV2; d_call: NA; cdr3_aa: CASSNRESLGRGYTF
j_call: TRBJ2-2; clone_size: NA; v_call: TRBV9; d_call: TRBD1; cdr3_aa: CASNQGANTGELFF
j_call: TRBJ1-1; clone_size: NA; v_call: TRBV2; d_call: TRBD1; cdr3_aa: CASRVTGEGTEAFF
j_call: TRBJ2-3; clone_size: NA; v_call: TRBV30; d_call: TRBD2; cdr3_aa: CAWGAGTVLSTDTQYF
j_call: TRBJ2-7; clone_size: few; v_call: TRBV5-6; d_call: TRBD2; cdr3_aa: CASSVKGLAGLSYEQYF
j_call: TRBJ2-3; clone_size: NA; v_call: TRBV11-2; d_call: TRBD2; cdr3_aa: CASSLGLAGESSTDTQYF
j_call: TRBJ2-1; clone_size: NA; v_call: TRBV4-3; d_call: NA; cdr3_aa: CASSQSGTLNNEQFF
j_call: TRBJ1-5; clone_size: NA; v_call: TRBV6-1; d_call: TRBD1; cdr3_aa: CASSPGTGAITPQHF
j_call: TRBJ2-5; clone_size: NA; v_call: TRBV2; d_call: NA; cdr3_aa: CASSGQETQYF
j_call: TRBJ2-1; clone_size: NA; v_call: TRBV4-2; d_call: TRBD2; cdr3_aa: CASSQGGGGAGNEQFF
j_call: TRBJ1-5; clone_size: NA; v_call: TRBV27; d_call: NA; cdr3_aa: CASSSTGRDQPQHF
j_call: TRBJ2-1; clone_size: NA; v_call: TRBV28; d_call: NA; cdr3_aa: CASTQRGKGNEQFF
j_call: TRBJ2-3; clone_size: NA; v_call: TRBV4-2; d_call: TRBD2; cdr3_aa: CASSQEGPSGGLKNTQYF
j_call: TRBJ2-1; clone_size: NA; v_call: TRBV7-6; d_call: NA; cdr3_aa: CASSDPGYNEQFF